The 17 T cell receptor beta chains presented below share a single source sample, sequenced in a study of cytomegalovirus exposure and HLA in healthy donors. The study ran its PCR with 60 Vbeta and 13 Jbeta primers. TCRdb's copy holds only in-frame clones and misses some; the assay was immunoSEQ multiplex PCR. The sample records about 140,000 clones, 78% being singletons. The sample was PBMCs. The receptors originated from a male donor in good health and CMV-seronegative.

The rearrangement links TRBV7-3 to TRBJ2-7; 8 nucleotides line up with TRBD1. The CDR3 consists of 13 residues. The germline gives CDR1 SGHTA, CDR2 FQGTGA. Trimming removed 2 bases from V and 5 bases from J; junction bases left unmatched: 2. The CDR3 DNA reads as TGTGCCAGCAGCTTAGGACAGGGACACGAGCAGTACTTC. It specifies CASSLGQGHEQYF.

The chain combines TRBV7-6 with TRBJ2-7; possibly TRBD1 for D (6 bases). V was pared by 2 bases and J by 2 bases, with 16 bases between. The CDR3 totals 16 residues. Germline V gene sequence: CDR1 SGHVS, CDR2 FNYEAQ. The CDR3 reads CASSLLSAGDTYEQYF. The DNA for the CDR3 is TGTGCCAGCAGCTTATTGTCGGCAGGGGACACCTACGAGCAGTACTTC.

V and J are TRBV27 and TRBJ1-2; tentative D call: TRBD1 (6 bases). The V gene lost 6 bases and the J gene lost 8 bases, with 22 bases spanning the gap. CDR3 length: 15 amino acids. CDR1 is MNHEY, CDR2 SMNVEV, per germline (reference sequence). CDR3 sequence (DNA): TGTGCCAGCAGCCCTAGGACAGACCACCCATCCGGCTACACCTTC. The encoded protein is CASSPRTDHPSGYTF.

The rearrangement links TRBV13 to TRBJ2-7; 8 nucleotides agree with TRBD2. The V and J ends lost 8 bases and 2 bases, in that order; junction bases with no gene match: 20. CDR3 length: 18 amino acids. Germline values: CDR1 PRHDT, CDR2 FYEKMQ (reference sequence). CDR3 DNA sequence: TGTGCCAGCGGGGAGACAGGTGAAGTCGGGGGGGCCCCCTACGAGCAGTACTTC. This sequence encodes CASGETGEVGGAPYEQYF.

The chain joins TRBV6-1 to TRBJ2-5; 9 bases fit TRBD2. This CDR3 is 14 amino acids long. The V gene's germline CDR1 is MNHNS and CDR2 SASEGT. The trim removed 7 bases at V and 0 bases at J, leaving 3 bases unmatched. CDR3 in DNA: TGTGCCAGCACGACTAGCGGATACCAAGAGACCCAGTACTTC. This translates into CASTTSGYQETQYF.

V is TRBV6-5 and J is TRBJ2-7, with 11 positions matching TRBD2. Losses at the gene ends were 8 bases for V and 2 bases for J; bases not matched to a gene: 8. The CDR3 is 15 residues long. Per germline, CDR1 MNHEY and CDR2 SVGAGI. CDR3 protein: CASSRGTSGTYEQYF. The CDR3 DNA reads TGTGCCAGCTCCCGAGGGACTAGCGGAACCTACGAGCAGTACTTC.

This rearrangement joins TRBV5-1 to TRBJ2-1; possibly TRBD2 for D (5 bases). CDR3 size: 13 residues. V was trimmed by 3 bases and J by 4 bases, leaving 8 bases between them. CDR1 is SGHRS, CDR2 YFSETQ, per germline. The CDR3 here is CASSYREYNEQFF. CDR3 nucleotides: TGCGCCAGCAGCTATAGGGAGTACAATGAGCAGTTCTTC.

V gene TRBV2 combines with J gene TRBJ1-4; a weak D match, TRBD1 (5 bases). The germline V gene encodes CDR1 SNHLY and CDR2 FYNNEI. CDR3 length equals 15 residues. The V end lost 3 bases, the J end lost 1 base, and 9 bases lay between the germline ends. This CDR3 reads CASSDVQGTNEKLFF. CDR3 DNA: TGTGCCAGCAGTGATGTTCAGGGAACTAATGAAAAACTGTTTTTT.

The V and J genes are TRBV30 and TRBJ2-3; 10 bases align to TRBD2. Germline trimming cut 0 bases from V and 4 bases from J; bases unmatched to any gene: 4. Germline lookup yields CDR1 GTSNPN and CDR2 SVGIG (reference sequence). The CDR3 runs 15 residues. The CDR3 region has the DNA TGTGCCTGGAGTGTAATAGCGGGGGGCGCAGATACGCAGTATTTT. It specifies CAWSVIAGGADTQYF.

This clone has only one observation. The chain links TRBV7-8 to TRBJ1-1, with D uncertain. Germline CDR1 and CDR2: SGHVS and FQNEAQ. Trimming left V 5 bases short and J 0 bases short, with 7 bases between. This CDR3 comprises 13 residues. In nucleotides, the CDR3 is TGTGCCAGCAGCGGCAGGCTGAACACTGAAGCTTTCTTT. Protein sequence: CASSGRLNTEAFF.

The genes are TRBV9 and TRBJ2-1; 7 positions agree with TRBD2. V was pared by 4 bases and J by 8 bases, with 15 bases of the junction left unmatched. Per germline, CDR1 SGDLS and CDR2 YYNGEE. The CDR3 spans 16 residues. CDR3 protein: CASSSPRREPMDEQFF. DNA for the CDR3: TGTGCCAGCAGCTCCCCTCGGCGGGAGCCTATGGATGAGCAGTTCTTC. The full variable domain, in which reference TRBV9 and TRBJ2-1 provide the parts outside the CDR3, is DSGVTQTPKHLITATGQRVTLRCSPRSGDLSVYWYQQSLDQGLQFLIQYYNGEERAKGNILERFSAQQFPDLHSELNLSSLELGDSALYFCASSSPRREPMDEQFFGPGTRLTVL.

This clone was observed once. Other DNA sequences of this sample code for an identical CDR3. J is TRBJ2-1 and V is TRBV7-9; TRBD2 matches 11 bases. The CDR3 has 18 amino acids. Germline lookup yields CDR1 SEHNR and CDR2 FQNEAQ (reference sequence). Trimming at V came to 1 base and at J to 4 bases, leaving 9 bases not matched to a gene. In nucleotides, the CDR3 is TGTGCCAGCAGCTTAGGTAGACTAGCGGGGCCACCATACAATGAGCAGTTCTTC. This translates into CASSLGRLAGPPYNEQFF.

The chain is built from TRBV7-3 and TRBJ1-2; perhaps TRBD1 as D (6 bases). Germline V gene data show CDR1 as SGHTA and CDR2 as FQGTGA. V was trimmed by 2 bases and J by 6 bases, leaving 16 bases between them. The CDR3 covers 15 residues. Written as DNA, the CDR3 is TGTGCCAGCAGCTTAGGGGGACACAACGCCGATGGCTACACCTTC. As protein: CASSLGGHNADGYTF.

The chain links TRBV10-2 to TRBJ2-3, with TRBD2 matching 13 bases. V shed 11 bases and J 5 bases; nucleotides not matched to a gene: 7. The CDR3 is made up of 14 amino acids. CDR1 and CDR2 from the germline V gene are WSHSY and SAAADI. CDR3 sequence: CAVRTSGSVDTQYF. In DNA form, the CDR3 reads TGCGCCGTACGGACTAGCGGGAGTGTAGATACGCAGTATTTT.

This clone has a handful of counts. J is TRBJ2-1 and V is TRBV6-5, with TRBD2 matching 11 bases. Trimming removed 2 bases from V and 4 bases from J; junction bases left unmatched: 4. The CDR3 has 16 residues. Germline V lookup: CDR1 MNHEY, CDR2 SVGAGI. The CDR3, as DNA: TGTGCCAGCAGTTACGTCAGACTAGCGGGATACAATGAGCAGTTCTTC. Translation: CASSYVRLAGYNEQFF.

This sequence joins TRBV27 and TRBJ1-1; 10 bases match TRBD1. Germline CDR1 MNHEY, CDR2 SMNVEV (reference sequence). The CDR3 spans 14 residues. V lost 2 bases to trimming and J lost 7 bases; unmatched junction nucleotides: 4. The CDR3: CASSLRTGGREAFF. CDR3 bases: TGTGCCAGCAGTTTAAGGACAGGGGGACGTGAAGCTTTCTTT.

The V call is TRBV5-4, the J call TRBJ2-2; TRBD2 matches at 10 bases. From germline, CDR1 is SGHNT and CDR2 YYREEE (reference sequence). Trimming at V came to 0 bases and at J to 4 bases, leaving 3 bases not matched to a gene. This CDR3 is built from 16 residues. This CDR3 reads CASSLGLAGATGELFF. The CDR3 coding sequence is TGTGCCAGCAGCTTGGGGCTAGCGGGGGCCACCGGGGAGCTGTTTTTT.